These 27 T cell receptor beta chains originate from one sample sequenced in a study of T cells after posttransplantation cyclophosphamide. Assay used: immunoSEQ multiplex PCR; TCRdb lists only in-frame clones, some missing. The sample carries over 5,500 clones, roughly 98% recorded once. Sequencing was done on a sample of naive CD8+ T cells sorted from PBMCs. Receptor source: a woman in her 30s in good health and a related stem cell transplant donor.

The chain links TRBV5-3 to TRBJ1-3; 8 bases are shared with TRBD1. TRBV5-3 falls under the ORF class, with uncertain function. CDR3 length: 16 amino acids. Trimming took 6 bases from V and 6 from J; bases not matched to a gene: 14. The CDR3 loop reads CARILGGRGQINTIYF. In DNA, the CDR3 is TGTGCCAGAATCCTTGGGGGCAGGGGGCAAATAAACACCATATATTTT.

This chain links TRBV5-5 with TRBJ2-2; D possibly corresponds to TRBD1 (6 bases). The V and J ends lost 3 bases and 2 bases respectively, with 8 bases between them. From germline, CDR1 is SGHKS and CDR2 YYEKEE (reference sequence). CDR3 length: 14 amino acids. CDR3 DNA sequence: TGTGCCAGCAGCTCGGACAGCAACACCGGGGAGCTGTTTTTT. As protein: CASSSDSNTGELFF.

On this clone: Other DNA sequences of this sample code for an identical CDR3. The chain employs TRBV7-9 and TRBJ1-6; 11 nucleotides match TRBD1. The junction had 3 bases not matched to a gene; V was cut back by 4 bases and J by 10 bases. The CDR3 length is 14 residues. CDR1 is SEHNR and CDR2 is FQNEAQ in the germline V gene (reference sequence). The CDR3 spells CASSSGQGDSPLHF. In DNA, the CDR3 is TGTGCCAGCAGCTCGGGACAGGGGGACTCACCCCTCCACTTT.

The chain is built from TRBV13 and TRBJ1-2; TRBD1 might be the D (6 bases). The CDR3 runs to 18 residues. CDR1 and CDR2 (germline): PRHDT, FYEKMQ (reference sequence). V was clipped by 3 bases and J by 3 bases, with 23 bases between them. DNA of the CDR3: TGTGCCAGCAGCTTGGGCCCAACGGTACAGGGTTCCGACTATGGCTACACCTTC. The encoded protein is CASSLGPTVQGSDYGYTF.

The CDR3 reads CASSLAAGTGPYSNQPQHF. The CDR3 nucleotides are TGTGCCAGCAGCTTAGCAGCCGGGACAGGCCCATATAGCAATCAGCCCCAGCATTTT. V usage is TRBV7-9 and J usage is TRBJ1-5; 8 bases align to TRBD1. The CDR3 covers 19 residues. CDR1 is SEHNR, CDR2 FQNEAQ, per germline (reference sequence). V gave up 0 bases and J gave up 0 bases; unmatched junction bases: 10.

The chain couples TRBV10-3 to TRBJ1-1; D may be TRBD1 (6 bases). In germline, CDR1 is ENHRY, CDR2 SYGVKD. Deletions cut 0 bases from V and 0 bases from J, with 14 bases between. The CDR3 totals 17 residues. The CDR3 region has the DNA TGTGCCATCAGTGAGTCTAGACTGGGACAAATGAACACTGAAGCTTTCTTT. The encoded protein is CAISESRLGQMNTEAFF.

This clone has just one count. The chain links TRBV6-5 to TRBJ1-1, with D tentatively TRBD1 (6 bases). The V and J ends lost 7 bases and 2 bases respectively, with 17 bases between them. The CDR3 extends over 15 amino acids. Germline loops: CDR1 MNHEY, CDR2 SVGAGI. The CDR3 spells CASTTGQGINTEAFF. CDR3 DNA sequence: TGTGCCAGCACTACAGGGCAGGGAATTAACACTGAAGCTTTCTTT.

The chain employs TRBV6-1 and TRBJ1-1; D may be TRBD1 (5 bases). The CDR3 spans 14 residues. V was pared by 5 bases and J by 5 bases, with 15 bases between. CDR1 and CDR2 from the germline V gene are MNHNS and SASEGT. CDR3 nucleotides: TGTGCCAGCAGTCCAGGGTCCCGAGAGACTGAAGCTTTCTTT. It is translated as CASSPGSRETEAFF.

This sequence joins TRBV4-2 and TRBJ2-3; 12 bases match TRBD2. Losses at the gene ends were 4 bases for V and 3 bases for J; bases not matched to a gene: 5. CDR3 length equals 16 residues. CDR1 is LGHNA, CDR2 YNFKEQ, per germline. CDR3 DNA: TGTGCCAGCAGCCTCCTAGCGGGGGGGAATACAGATACGCAGTATTTT. Translating gives CASSLLAGGNTDTQYF.

The rearrangement joins TRBV28 to TRBJ2-7, with D perhaps TRBD2 (7 bases). Per the germline V gene, CDR1 is MDHEN and CDR2 is SYDVKM. This CDR3 is 15 amino acids long. V was pared by 6 bases and J by 4 bases, with 19 bases between. The CDR3 loop is CASSLSRGAVYEQYF. The CDR3 DNA follows: TGTGCCAGCAGCTTGTCCCGGGGGGCGGTGTACGAGCAGTACTTC.

The DNA of the CDR3 is TGCGCCAGCGGGGACAGGACGAACACCGGGGAGCTGTTTTTT. This encodes CASGDRTNTGELFF. The V call is TRBV10-1, the J call TRBJ2-2; 8 bases align to TRBD1. Trimming took 8 bases from V and 0 from J; bases not matched to a gene: 2. Germline loops: CDR1 WNHNN, CDR2 SYGVQD (reference sequence). CDR3 size: 14 residues.

This clone is a singleton in its sample. This chain connects TRBV12-5 to TRBJ1-2; TRBD1 is a possible D gene (6 bases). Trimming shortened V by 4 bases and J by 4 bases, and 19 bases separated the two germline ends. Germline lookup yields CDR1 LGHNT and CDR2 FRNRAP. The CDR3 is made up of 16 amino acids. CDR3 loop: CASGSQPYDRIYGYTF. The DNA for the CDR3 is TGTGCTAGTGGTTCGCAGCCTTACGACAGGATCTATGGCTACACCTTC. The full variable domain, its missing parts supplied by reference TRBV12-5 and TRBJ1-2, is DARVTQTPRHKVTEMGQEVTMRCQPILGHNTVFWYRQTMMQGLELLAYFRNRAPLDDSGMPKDRFSAEMPDATLATLKIQPSEPRDSAVYFCASGSQPYDRIYGYTFGSGTRLTVV.

This sequence joins TRBV6-1 and TRBJ1-5, with D possibly matching TRBD1 (5 bases). Trimming cost V 4 bases and J 0 bases, with 10 bases left between them. This CDR3 spans 15 amino acids. Germline-derived CDR1 and CDR2 are MNHNS and SASEGT. The CDR3 bases are TGTGCCAGCAGTGCTCAGGGTTATAGCAATCAGCCCCAGCATTTT. Amino acids: CASSAQGYSNQPQHF.

The DNA of the CDR3 is TGTGCCAGCAGTGAATACGGAGGCAGGGGGCAGGATGAAGCTTTCTTT. Translated: CASSEYGGRGQDEAFF. The chain joins TRBV2 to TRBJ1-1, with 8 bases fitting TRBD1. V shed 2 bases, J shed 7 bases, and the junction held 12 bases outside the gene matches. The germline CDR1 and CDR2 sequences are SNHLY and FYNNEI. This CDR3 is built from 16 residues.

V gene TRBV6-6 combines with J gene TRBJ2-5; no definite D call. The CDR3 loop spans 12 amino acids. Trimming removed 6 bases from V and 5 bases from J, with 10 bases in between. Germline V gene sequence: CDR1 MNHNY, CDR2 SVGAGI (reference sequence). In nucleotides, the CDR3 is TGTGCCAGCAGCCACGAGGCTGAGACCCAGTACTTC. Translated, it gives CASSHEAETQYF.

The CDR3 DNA reads as TGTGCCAGCAGCTTATTTCCAGGGGAAGACTATGAGCAGTTCTTC. It codes for CASSLFPGEDYEQFF. The rearrangement joins TRBV7-3 to TRBJ2-1, with TRBD1 as a possible D gene (6 bases). The CDR3 contains 15 residues. Germline V CDR1 and CDR2: SGHTA, FQGTGA. Trimming cost V 2 bases and J 8 bases, with 16 bases left between them.

This clone was counted a single time. This rearrangement joins TRBV27 to TRBJ2-7; 7 bases are a match to TRBD2. In germline, CDR1 is MNHEY, CDR2 SMNVEV (reference sequence). The CDR3 sequence is 15 residues long. With V trimmed by 6 bases and J by 1 base, 9 bases remained unmatched. The CDR3 spells CASRPGGSLSYEQYF. CDR3 DNA sequence: TGTGCCAGCAGGCCCGGGGGGTCATTATCCTACGAGCAGTACTTC.

The V gene is TRBV28, the J gene TRBJ2-7; D is unresolved. Trimming stripped 5 bases from V and 4 bases from J, with 9 bases between. The CDR3 is 12 residues long. Germline CDR1 MDHEN, CDR2 SYDVKM. In nucleotides, the CDR3 is TGTGCCAGCAGTGGAAGCGAGTACGAGCAGTACTTC. Residues: CASSGSEYEQYF.

This rearrangement joins TRBV6-1 to TRBJ2-1; D gene unclear. Germline loops: CDR1 MNHNS, CDR2 SASEGT. This CDR3 spans 13 amino acids. Trimming left V 0 bases short and J 7 bases short, with 7 bases between. The CDR3 DNA is TGTGCCAGCAGTGAAGCCGTACGGAATGAGCAGTTCTTC. This codes for CASSEAVRNEQFF.

The sample holds one count of this clone. The chain links TRBV27 to TRBJ2-3, with 7 bases aligning to TRBD1. V trimming: 7 bases; J trimming: 2 bases; junction bases outside the gene matches: 9. The CDR3 is 15 residues long. The V gene's germline CDR1 is MNHEY and CDR2 SMNVEV (reference sequence). This CDR3 reads CASTDRAYNTDTQYF. The CDR3 DNA reads TGTGCCAGCACCGACAGGGCTTATAACACAGATACGCAGTATTTT.

The rearrangement links TRBV9 to TRBJ2-2, with 7 bases lining up with TRBD2. Germline trimming cut 0 bases from V and 2 bases from J; bases unmatched to any gene: 4. CDR3 length: 16 residues. Germline V gene lookup returns CDR1 SGDLS and CDR2 YYNGEE. CDR3 bases: TGTGCCAGCAGCGTAGCGGGGACTACCAACACCGGGGAGCTGTTTTTT. Amino acid sequence: CASSVAGTTNTGELFF.

The chain recombines TRBV7-2 with TRBJ2-1, with 9 bases identical to TRBD1. The CDR3 loop spans 15 amino acids. The V gene's germline CDR1 is SGHTA and CDR2 FQGNSA. Trimming at V came to 3 bases and at J to 8 bases, leaving 8 bases not matched to a gene. CDR3 in amino acids: CASSFRDREIDEQFF. The CDR3 coding sequence is TGTGCCAGCAGCTTCAGGGACAGGGAAATAGATGAGCAGTTCTTC.

This sequence joins TRBV28 and TRBJ1-5; a possible D gene is TRBD1 (5 bases). With 6 bases removed from V and 0 bases from J, the gap between germline ends came to 9 bases. This CDR3 has 14 residues. Germline V gene lookup returns CDR1 MDHEN and CDR2 SYDVKM. The CDR3 protein is CASRMGGSNQPQHF. The CDR3 DNA is TGTGCCAGCAGGATGGGGGGTAGCAATCAGCCCCAGCATTTT.

This clone was recorded only once. The J gene is TRBJ2-3, the V gene TRBV27, with D tentatively TRBD2 (7 bases). Germline CDR1 is MNHEY and CDR2 is SMNVEV (reference sequence). The CDR3 consists of 16 residues. Trimming took 3 bases from V and 5 from J, leaving 18 bases between them. The CDR3 nucleotides are TGTGCCAGCAGTTTGATTACCGGGGGAGGGGGAGATACGCAGTATTTT. Translating gives CASSLITGGGGDTQYF.

This clone was detected only once. The chain carries TRBV7-3 and TRBJ2-3, with 10 bases lining up with TRBD2. Looked up from germline, CDR1 is SGHTA and CDR2 is FQGTGA. Unmatched junction bases numbered 2, after V lost 5 bases and J lost 0 bases. This CDR3 is 15 amino acids long. CDR3 sequence reads: CASSLAGVSTDTQYF. Written as DNA, the CDR3 is TGTGCCAGCAGCCTAGCGGGAGTTAGCACAGATACGCAGTATTTT.

The rearrangement links TRBV6-6 to TRBJ2-1, with unresolved D. The CDR3 extends over 16 amino acids. V was cut by 0 bases and J by 5 bases, with 14 bases left in between. Germline-derived CDR1 and CDR2 are MNHNY and SVGAGI (reference sequence). The chain's CDR3 is CASSYSIGDSNNEQFF. The CDR3 region has the DNA TGTGCCAGCAGTTACTCGATCGGTGACTCAAACAATGAGCAGTTCTTC.

J is TRBJ1-1 and V is TRBV6-4, with D possibly matching TRBD1 (6 bases). Germline V gene lookup returns CDR1 MRHNA and CDR2 SNTAGT. The length of the CDR3 is 14 residues. V gave up 2 bases and J gave up 3 bases, with 10 bases separating them. The DNA for the CDR3 is TGTGCCAGCAGTGACAGGGCAGGGGACACTGAAGCTTTCTTT. Translated: CASSDRAGDTEAFF.